Following are 16 T cell receptor beta chains from one sample sequenced in a study of blood T cell repertoires in COVID-19. Produced via immunoSEQ multiplex PCR; TCRdb's table is partial and in-frame only. Here the sample spans around 100,000 clones, about 80% being singletons. Sample: peripheral blood. The receptors were sampled from a man aged 65 to 85 with active or convalescent COVID-19.

The J gene is TRBJ2-3, the V gene TRBV21-1; the table calls TRBD2, which could not be checked here. TRBV21-1 is termed a pseudogene. The CDR3 sequence is 17 residues long. The CDR3 bases are TGTGCCAGCAGCAAAACTTGGGCGGGGCCTAGCACAGATACGCAGTATTTT. This sequence encodes CASSKTWAGPSTDTQYF.

V is TRBV25-1 and J is TRBJ1-1; D remains unclear. The CDR3 has 14 amino acids. Deletions cut 3 bases from V and 2 bases from J, with 10 bases between. Germline values: CDR1 MGHDK, CDR2 SYGVNS. The CDR3 is CASSERSVNTEAFF. The CDR3 DNA follows: TGTGCCAGCAGTGAGAGGTCGGTTAACACTGAAGCTTTCTTT.

This clone was seen only a few times. The chain employs TRBV25-1 and TRBJ1-6, with TRBD1 identical over 9 bases. The CDR3 spans 15 residues. Germline assignment: CDR1 MGHDK and CDR2 SYGVNS. The V and J ends lost 6 bases and 10 bases, in that order; junction bases with no gene match: 10. The CDR3 sequence is CASSQGQGLKSPLHF. CDR3 DNA: TGTGCCAGCAGCCAAGGACAGGGGCTGAAGTCACCCCTCCACTTT.

The J gene is TRBJ2-1, the V gene TRBV24-1, with D unresolved. Germline V gene sequence: CDR1 KGHDR, CDR2 SFDVKD. The CDR3 is made up of 14 amino acids. Trimming shortened V by 3 bases and J by 0 bases, and 5 bases separated the two germline ends. The CDR3 reads CATSDVYSYNEQFF. The DNA for the CDR3 is TGTGCCACCAGTGATGTGTACTCCTACAATGAGCAGTTCTTC.

The chain links TRBV5-4 to TRBJ1-1; D uncertain. The CDR3 totals 17 residues. CDR1 is SGHNT, CDR2 YYREEE, per germline (reference sequence). V was pared by 0 bases and J by 4 bases, with 19 bases between. Written as DNA, the CDR3 is TGTGCCAGCAGCTTGGTTTCAGTTCGCCATCGCTTCACTGAAGCTTTCTTT. Translation gives CASSLVSVRHRFTEAFF. Drawing the rest from reference TRBV5-4 and TRBJ1-1, the complete variable domain is ETGVTQSPTHLIKTRGQQVTLRCSSQSGHNTVSWYQQALGQGPQFIFQYYREEENGRGNFPPRFSGLQFPNYSSELNVNALELDDSALYLCASSLVSVRHRFTEAFFGQGTRLTVV.

This clone has only a few counts. The genes are TRBV7-8 and TRBJ2-1; D perhaps matches TRBD1 (5 bases). Trimming shortened V by 5 bases and J by 3 bases, and 14 bases separated the two germline ends. The CDR3 runs 15 residues. Germline V CDR1 and CDR2: SGHVS, FQNEAQ. CDR3 region: CASSVRTSYYNEQFF. CDR3 sequence (DNA): TGTGCCAGCAGCGTAAGGACATCTTACTACAATGAGCAGTTCTTC. The variable domain in full, with the rest retrieved from reference TRBV7-8 and TRBJ2-1, is GAGVSQSPRYKVAKRGQDVALRCDPISGHVSLFWYQQALGQGPEFLTYFQNEAQLDKSGLPSDRFFAERPEGSVSTLKIQRTQQEDSAVYLCASSVRTSYYNEQFFGPGTRLTVL.

Remarks on this clone: Within the sample, other DNA sequences also encode this same CDR3. V usage is TRBV7-3 and J usage is TRBJ2-1, with D possibly matching TRBD1 (6 bases). The CDR3 spans 15 residues. V lost 4 bases and J 0 bases, leaving 10 bases between the germline ends. Germline V gene sequence: CDR1 SGHTA, CDR2 FQGTGA. This CDR3 reads CASSSGTSSYNEQFF. The CDR3 DNA reads as TGTGCCAGCAGCTCAGGGACAAGCTCCTACAATGAGCAGTTCTTC.

The chain uses TRBV29-1 and TRBJ1-1; D call uncertain. Trimming removed 4 bases at V and 3 bases at J, with 9 bases between. This CDR3 contains 12 residues. Germline CDR1 and CDR2: SQVTM and ANQGSEA. The CDR3 region is CSVVWEYTEAFF. DNA of the CDR3: TGCAGCGTTGTCTGGGAGTACACTGAAGCTTTCTTT.

Comment on this clone: The sample holds other DNA sequences that translate to the same CDR3. The rearrangement joins TRBV18 to TRBJ1-5; 10 nucleotides agree with TRBD1. This CDR3 comprises 15 residues. V dropped 2 bases and J dropped 2; count of bases not matched to a gene: 0. Germline V gene data show CDR1 as KGHSH and CDR2 as LQKENI. The CDR3 DNA is TGTGCCAGCTCACCAGGGACAGGGGGCAATCAGCCCCAGCATTTT. Its translation is CASSPGTGGNQPQHF.

For this clone: Germline is not matched at one junction end, which may reflect a read error. The chain is built from TRBV15 and TRBJ1-5; D perhaps matches TRBD1 (6 bases). From germline, CDR1 is LNHNV and CDR2 YYDKDF (reference sequence). The CDR3 totals 16 residues. CDR3 sequence reads: CATSSEPRGSDQPQHF. CDR3 DNA: TGTGCCACCAGCAGTGAACCCAGGGGTAGCGATCAGCCCCAGCATTTT.

In its sample, this clone was seen a few times. The J gene is TRBJ2-7, the V gene TRBV6-6; 12 bases match TRBD2. There are 15 residues in the CDR3. V shed 5 bases, J shed 4 bases, and the junction held 6 bases outside the gene matches. Germline CDR1 and CDR2: MNHNY and SVGAGI (reference sequence). Here the CDR3 reads CASSPQTSGSYEQYF. The CDR3 DNA sequence: TGTGCCAGCAGTCCCCAGACTAGCGGGAGTTACGAGCAGTACTTC.

V is TRBV12-5 and J is TRBJ1-4; possible D gene TRBD1, 5 bases. Germline V gene data show CDR1 as LGHNT and CDR2 as FRNRAP. Between the trimmed V and J ends, which lost 1 base and 5 bases, there was a span of 8 bases. The CDR3 length is 14 residues. CDR3 protein: CASGLGRGNEKLFF. CDR3 sequence (DNA): TGTGCTAGTGGTTTGGGGCGGGGGAATGAAAAACTGTTTTTT.

The chain joins TRBV21-1 to TRBJ2-7; the table's D gene call, TRBD2, was not cross checked with the DNA. TRBV21-1 is classified as a pseudogene. This CDR3 is 16 amino acids long. The CDR3 DNA reads as TGTGCCAGCAGCAAAGCTTACCAGAGACTGGAGGTCGAGCAGTACTTC. Its translation: CASSKAYQRLEVEQYF.

This rearrangement joins TRBV7-8 to TRBJ2-1; 8 bases line up with TRBD2. The germline V gene encodes CDR1 SGHVS and CDR2 FQNEAQ. Trimming took 5 bases from V and 8 from J; bases not matched to a gene: 14. This CDR3 region has 16 residues. The DNA of the CDR3 is TGTGCCAGCAGCCCCTTTACCGGGACTAGTTCCGATGAGCAGTTCTTC. Protein: CASSPFTGTSSDEQFF.

The rearrangement uses TRBV5-1 and TRBJ1-2, with D possibly being TRBD1 (6 bases). V lost 4 bases to trimming and J lost 4 bases, with 11 bases between them. The CDR3 is made up of 13 amino acids. CDR1 is SGHRS, CDR2 YFSETQ, per germline. This CDR3 reads CASSPGQPYGYTF. CDR3 in DNA: TGCGCCAGCAGCCCCGGACAGCCCTATGGCTACACCTTC.

The chain links TRBV16 to TRBJ2-7, with D maybe TRBD1 (6 bases). The germline V gene encodes CDR1 KGHSY and CDR2 FQNENV. The CDR3 totals 14 residues. Trimming cost V 1 base and J 5 bases, with 12 bases left between them. CDR3 DNA sequence: TGTGCCAGCAGCCAATGGAACAGGGCCAACGAGCAGTACTTC. As protein: CASSQWNRANEQYF.